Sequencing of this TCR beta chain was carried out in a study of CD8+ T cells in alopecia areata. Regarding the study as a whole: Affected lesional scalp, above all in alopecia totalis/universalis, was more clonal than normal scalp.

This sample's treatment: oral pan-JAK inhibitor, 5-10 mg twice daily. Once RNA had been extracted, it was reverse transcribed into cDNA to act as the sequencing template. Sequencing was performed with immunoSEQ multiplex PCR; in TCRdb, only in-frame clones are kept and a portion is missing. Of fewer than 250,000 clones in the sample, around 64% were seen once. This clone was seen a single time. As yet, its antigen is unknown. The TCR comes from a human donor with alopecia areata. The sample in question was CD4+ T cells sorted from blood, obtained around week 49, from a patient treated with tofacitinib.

CDR3 protein: CASSYDVPSYEQYF. Here the CDR3 DNA reads TGTGCCAGCAGCTACGACGTACCGTCCTACGAGCAGTACTTC. V and J are TRBV11-2 and TRBJ2-7; D unclear. With 4 bases removed from V and 1 base from J, the gap between germline ends came to 11 bases. Germline values: CDR1 SGHAT, CDR2 FQNNGV. The CDR3 totals 14 residues.